This TCR beta chain was captured by sequencing in a study of beta chain features in type 1 diabetes. Findings of the study overall: At VDJ recombination sites, type 1 diabetes patients had fewer insertions and more deleted nucleotides. Shorter TCRB CDR3s, moderately but significantly so, marked every one of the four CD4+ subsets in Type 1 diabetes patients. There was a possibility that cDNA sequencing over-represented cells with high TCR expression.

Looked up from germline, CDR1 is GTSNPN and CDR2 is SVGIG (reference sequence). The CDR3 covers 13 residues. Trimming shortened V by 4 bases and J by 7 bases, and 16 bases separated the two germline ends. A single heparinised draw of roughly 0.11 L on average was taken per donor. It was via CD45RO/CCR7/CD25/CD127/CD95/CD27 that CD4+ naive, central memory, regulatory and stem cell-like memory cells were sorted. As concerns this clone: The antigen is not known.

What was sequenced were expressed TCRB transcripts, since all of the isolated RNA had been reverse transcribed. The table came from immunoSEQ multiplex PCR; TCRdb's copy has only in-frame clones and leaves some out. The sample gives roughly 230,000 clones, 11% of which show up once; more than 0.015% is in the top ten. The receptor was isolated from a man in his thirties or forties with type 1 diabetes. Sequences were obtained from naive CD4+ T cells from blood. V is TRBV30 and J is TRBJ2-5; D may be TRBD2 (5 bases). As DNA, the CDR3 is TGTGCCTGGATGGCCGAGCGGTGGGGGACCCAGTACTTC. This gives the protein CAWMAERWGTQYF.